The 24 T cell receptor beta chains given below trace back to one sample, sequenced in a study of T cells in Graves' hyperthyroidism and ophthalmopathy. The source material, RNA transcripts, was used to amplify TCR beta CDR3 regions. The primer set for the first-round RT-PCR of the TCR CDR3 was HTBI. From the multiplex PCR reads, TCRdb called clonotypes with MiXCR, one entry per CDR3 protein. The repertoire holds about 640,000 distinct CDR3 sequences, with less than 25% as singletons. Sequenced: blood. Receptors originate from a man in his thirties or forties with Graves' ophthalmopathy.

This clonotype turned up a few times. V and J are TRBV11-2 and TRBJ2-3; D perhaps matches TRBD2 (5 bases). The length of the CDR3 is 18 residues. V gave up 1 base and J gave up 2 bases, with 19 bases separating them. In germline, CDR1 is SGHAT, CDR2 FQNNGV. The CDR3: CASSLVGLTGRATDTQYF. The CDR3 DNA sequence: TGTGCCAGCAGCTTAGTAGGGCTAACCGGGCGGGCCACAGATACGCAGTATTTT.

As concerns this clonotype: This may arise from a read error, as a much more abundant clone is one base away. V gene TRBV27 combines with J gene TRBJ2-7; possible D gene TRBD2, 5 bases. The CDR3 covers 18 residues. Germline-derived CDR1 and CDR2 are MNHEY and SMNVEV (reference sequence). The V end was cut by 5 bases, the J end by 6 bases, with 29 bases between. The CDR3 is CASSPSWRRMSTRAEQYF. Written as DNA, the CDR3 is TGTGCCAGCAGTCCGTCATGGAGGCGGATGAGTACACGGGCCGAGCAGTACTTC.

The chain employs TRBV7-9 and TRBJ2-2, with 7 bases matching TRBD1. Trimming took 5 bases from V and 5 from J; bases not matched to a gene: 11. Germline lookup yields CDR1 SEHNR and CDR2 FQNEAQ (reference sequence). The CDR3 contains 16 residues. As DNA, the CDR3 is TGTGCCAGCAGCACTGGGACAGAGGGCGGGACCGGGGAGCTGTTTTTT. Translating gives CASSTGTEGGTGELFF. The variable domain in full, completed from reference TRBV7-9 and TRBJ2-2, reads DTGVSQNPRHKITKRGQNVTFRCDPISEHNRLYWYRQTLGQGPEFLTYFQNEAQLEKSRLLSDRFSAERPKGSFSTLEIQRTEQGDSAMYLCASSTGTEGGTGELFFGEGSRLTVL.

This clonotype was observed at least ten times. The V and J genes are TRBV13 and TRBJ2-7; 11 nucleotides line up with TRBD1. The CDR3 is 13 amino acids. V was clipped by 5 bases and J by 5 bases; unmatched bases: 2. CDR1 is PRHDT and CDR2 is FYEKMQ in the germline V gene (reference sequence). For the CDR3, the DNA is TGTGCCAGCAGCCGGGACAGGGGGAACGAGCAGTACTTC. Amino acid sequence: CASSRDRGNEQYF. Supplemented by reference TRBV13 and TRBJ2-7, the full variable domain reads AAGVIQSPRHLIKEKRETATLKCYPIPRHDTVYWYQQGPGQDPQFLISFYEKMQSDKGSIPDRFSAQQFSDYHSELNMSSLELGDSALYFCASSRDRGNEQYFGPGTRLTVT.

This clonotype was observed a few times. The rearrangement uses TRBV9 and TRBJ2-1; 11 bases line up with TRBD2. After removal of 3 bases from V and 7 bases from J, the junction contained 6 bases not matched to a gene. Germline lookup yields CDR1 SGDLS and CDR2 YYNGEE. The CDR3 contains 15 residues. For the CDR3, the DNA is TGTGCCAGCAGCGCCAGACTAGCGGGGATTAATGAGCAGTTCTTC. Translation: CASSARLAGINEQFF.

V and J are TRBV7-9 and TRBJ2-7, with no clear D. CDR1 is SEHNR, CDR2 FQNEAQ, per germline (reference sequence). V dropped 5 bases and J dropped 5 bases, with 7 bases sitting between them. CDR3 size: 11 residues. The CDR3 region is CASSQFHEQYF. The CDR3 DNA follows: TGTGCCAGCAGCCAATTCCACGAGCAGTACTTC.

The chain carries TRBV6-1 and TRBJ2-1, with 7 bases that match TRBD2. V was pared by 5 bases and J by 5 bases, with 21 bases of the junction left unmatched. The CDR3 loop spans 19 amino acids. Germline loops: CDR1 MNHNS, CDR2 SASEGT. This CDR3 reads CASSPLTWGGHLNDNEQFF. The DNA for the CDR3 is TGTGCCAGCAGTCCCCTAACGTGGGGGGGTCACCTTAACGACAATGAGCAGTTCTTC.

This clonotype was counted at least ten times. The CDR3 DNA reads TGTGCCAGCAGCCAGGGCGGGCCCTACGAGCAGTACTTC. It specifies CASSQGGPYEQYF. V is TRBV3-1 and J is TRBJ2-7; the D gene is possibly TRBD2 (5 bases). The CDR3 runs 13 residues. The germline gives CDR1 LGHDT, CDR2 YNNKEL (reference sequence). The V and J ends lost 3 bases and 2 bases respectively, with 8 bases between them.

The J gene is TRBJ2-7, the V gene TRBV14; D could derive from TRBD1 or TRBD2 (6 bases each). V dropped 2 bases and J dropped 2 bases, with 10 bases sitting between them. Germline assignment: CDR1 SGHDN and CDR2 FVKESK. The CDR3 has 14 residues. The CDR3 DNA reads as TGTGCCAGCAGCCAATGGGGGGCAACCTACGAGCAGTACTTC. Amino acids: CASSQWGATYEQYF.

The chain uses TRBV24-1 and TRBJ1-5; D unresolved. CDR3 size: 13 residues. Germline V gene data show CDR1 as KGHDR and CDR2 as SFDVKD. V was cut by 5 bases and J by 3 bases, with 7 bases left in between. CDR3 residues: CATSAQPNQPQHF. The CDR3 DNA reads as TGTGCCACCAGTGCGCAGCCCAATCAGCCCCAGCATTTT.

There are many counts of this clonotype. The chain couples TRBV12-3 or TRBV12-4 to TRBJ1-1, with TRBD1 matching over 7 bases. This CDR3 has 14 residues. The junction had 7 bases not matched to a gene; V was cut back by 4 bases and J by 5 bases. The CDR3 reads CASSYSGGRTEAFF. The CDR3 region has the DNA TGTGCCAGCAGTTACTCAGGGGGTCGAACTGAAGCTTTCTTT.

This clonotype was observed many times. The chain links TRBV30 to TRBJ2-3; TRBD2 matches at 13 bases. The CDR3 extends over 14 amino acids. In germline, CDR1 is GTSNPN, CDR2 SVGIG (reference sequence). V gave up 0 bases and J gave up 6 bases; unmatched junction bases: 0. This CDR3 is CAWSVGLAGDTQYF. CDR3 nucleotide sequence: TGTGCCTGGAGTGTGGGACTAGCGGGGGATACGCAGTATTTT.

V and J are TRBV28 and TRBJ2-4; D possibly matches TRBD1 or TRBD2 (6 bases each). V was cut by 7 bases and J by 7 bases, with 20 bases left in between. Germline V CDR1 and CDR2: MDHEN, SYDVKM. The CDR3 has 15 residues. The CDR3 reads CASTPAGSRGNIQYF. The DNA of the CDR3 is TGTGCCAGCACACCCGCCGGGAGCAGGGGTAACATTCAGTACTTC.

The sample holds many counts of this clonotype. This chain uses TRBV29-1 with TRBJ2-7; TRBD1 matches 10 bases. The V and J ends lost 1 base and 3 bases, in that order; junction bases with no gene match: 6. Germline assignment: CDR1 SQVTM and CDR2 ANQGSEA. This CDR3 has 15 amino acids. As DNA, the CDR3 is TGCAGCGTTGAAGGGGGACAGGGGATGAACTACGAGCAGTACTTC. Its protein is CSVEGGQGMNYEQYF.

In DNA, the CDR3 is TGTGCCAGCAGTTCCCACACGATGGGGGTTAATCAGCCCCAGCATTTT. Its translation is CASSSHTMGVNQPQHF. The gene calls are TRBV28 and TRBJ1-5; a possible D gene is TRBD1 (5 bases). V was pared by 4 bases and J by 4 bases, with 17 bases between. Looked up from germline, CDR1 is MDHEN and CDR2 is SYDVKM. There are 16 residues in the CDR3. Full variable domain (outside the CDR3, taken from reference TRBV28 and TRBJ1-5): DVKVTQSSRYLVKRTGEKVFLECVQDMDHENMFWYRQDPGLGLRLIYFSYDVKMKEKGDIPEGYSVSREKKERFSLILESASTNQTSMYLCASSSHTMGVNQPQHFGDGTRLSIL.

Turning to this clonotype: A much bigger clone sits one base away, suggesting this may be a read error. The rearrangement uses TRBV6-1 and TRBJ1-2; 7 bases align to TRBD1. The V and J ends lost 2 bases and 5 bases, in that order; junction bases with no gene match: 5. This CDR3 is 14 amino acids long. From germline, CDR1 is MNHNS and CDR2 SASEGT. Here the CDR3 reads CASSEQGGGYGYTF. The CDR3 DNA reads TGTGCCAGCAGTGAACAGGGGGGAGGGTATGGCTACACCTTC.

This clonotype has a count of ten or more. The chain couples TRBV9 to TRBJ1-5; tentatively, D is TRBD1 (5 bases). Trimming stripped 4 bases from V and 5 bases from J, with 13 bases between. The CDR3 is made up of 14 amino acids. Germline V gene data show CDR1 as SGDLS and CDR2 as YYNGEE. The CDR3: CASSSSTEDQPQHF. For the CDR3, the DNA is TGTGCCAGCAGCTCTTCGACAGAAGATCAGCCCCAGCATTTT.

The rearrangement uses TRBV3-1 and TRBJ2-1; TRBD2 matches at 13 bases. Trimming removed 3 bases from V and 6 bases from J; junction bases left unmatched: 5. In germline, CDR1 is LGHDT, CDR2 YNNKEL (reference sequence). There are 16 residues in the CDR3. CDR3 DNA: TGTGCCAGCAGCCACCCACTAGCGGGAGGGCCCAATGAGCAGTTCTTC. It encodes CASSHPLAGGPNEQFF.

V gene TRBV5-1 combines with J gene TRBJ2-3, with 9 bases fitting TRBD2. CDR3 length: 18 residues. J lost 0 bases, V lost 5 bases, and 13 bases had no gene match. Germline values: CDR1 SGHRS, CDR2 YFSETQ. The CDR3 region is CASSDGLAGGTSTDTQYF. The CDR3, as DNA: TGCGCCAGCAGTGATGGACTGGCGGGAGGGACTAGCACAGATACGCAGTATTTT.

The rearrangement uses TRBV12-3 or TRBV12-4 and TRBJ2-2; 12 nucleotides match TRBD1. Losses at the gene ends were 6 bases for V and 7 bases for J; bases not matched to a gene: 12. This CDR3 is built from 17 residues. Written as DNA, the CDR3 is TGTGCCAGCAGGCCCACCCGGGACAGGGGGCATTTCGGGGAGCTGTTTTTT. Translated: CASRPTRDRGHFGELFF.

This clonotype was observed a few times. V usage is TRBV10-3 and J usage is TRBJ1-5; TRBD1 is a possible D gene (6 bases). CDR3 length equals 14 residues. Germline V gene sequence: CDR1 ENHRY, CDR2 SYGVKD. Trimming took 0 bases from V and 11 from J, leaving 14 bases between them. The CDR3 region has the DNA TGTGCCATCAGTGAGTCCCGGGGGCTCGAAGCCCAGCATTTT. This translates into CAISESRGLEAQHF.

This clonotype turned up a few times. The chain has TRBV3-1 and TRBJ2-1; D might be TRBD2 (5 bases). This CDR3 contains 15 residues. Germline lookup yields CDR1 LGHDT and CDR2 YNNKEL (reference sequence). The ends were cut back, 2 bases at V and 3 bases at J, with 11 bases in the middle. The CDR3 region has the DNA TGTGCCAGCAGCCAATCTTCGACTATCTACAATGAGCAGTTCTTC. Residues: CASSQSSTIYNEQFF.

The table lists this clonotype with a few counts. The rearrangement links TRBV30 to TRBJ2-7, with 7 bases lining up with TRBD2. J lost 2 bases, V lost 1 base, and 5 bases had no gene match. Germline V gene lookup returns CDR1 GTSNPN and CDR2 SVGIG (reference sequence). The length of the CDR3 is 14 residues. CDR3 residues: CAWSETSVPYEQYF. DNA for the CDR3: TGTGCCTGGAGTGAAACTAGCGTTCCCTACGAGCAGTACTTC.

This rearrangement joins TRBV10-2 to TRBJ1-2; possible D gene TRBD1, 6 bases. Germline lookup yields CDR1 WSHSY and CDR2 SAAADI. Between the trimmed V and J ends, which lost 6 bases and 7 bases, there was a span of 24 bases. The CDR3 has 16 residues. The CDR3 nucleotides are TGCGCCAGCAGCGTGACAGGTGATGCGAACTATGGTGGCTACACCTTC. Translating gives CASSVTGDANYGGYTF.